The sequence of this T cell receptor (beta chain) was determined in a study of T cell responses to AZD1222 COVID-19 vaccine. Germline CDR1 and CDR2: SEHNR and FQNEAQ (reference sequence). This CDR3 has 16 amino acids. Trimming left V 4 bases short and J 0 bases short, with 13 bases between. The data were produced by immunoSEQ multiplex PCR, yet TCRdb's version contains in-frame clones alone and is incomplete. This sample has 170,000 or so clones; over 75% occur once, and the top ten carry about 2.8%. Sample: peripheral blood, taken on day 0 of AZD1222 vaccination. V gene TRBV7-9 combines with J gene TRBJ1-3, with D uncertain. The TCR originated in an adult in good health. The CDR3 spells CASSSPDRISGNTIYF. For the CDR3, the DNA is TGTGCCAGCAGCTCCCCCGACCGAATCTCTGGAAACACCATATATTTT. Full variable domain (remainder filled in from reference TRBV7-9 and TRBJ1-3): DTGVSQNPRHKITKRGQNVTFRCDPISEHNRLYWYRQTLGQGPEFLTYFQNEAQLEKSRLLSDRFSAERPKGSFSTLEIQRTEQGDSAMYLCASSSPDRISGNTIYFGEGSWLTVV.